This T cell receptor beta chain was obtained from a study of cytomegalovirus exposure and HLA in healthy donors. The donors comprised healthy bone marrow donors. The germline V and J ends were trimmed by 3 bases and 4 bases, with 9 bases remaining between them. This CDR3 region has 13 residues. The germline gives CDR1 SEHNR, CDR2 FQNEAQ (reference sequence). Worth noting for this clone: The antigen is undetermined.

60 Vbeta and 13 Jbeta primers were used in PCR. Assay used: immunoSEQ multiplex PCR; TCRdb lists only in-frame clones, some missing. The sample contains around 150,000 clones, 65% to 80% of which appear only once. General study findings and limits: DRB1 showed the most TCR associations and HLA-C the fewest in a later analysis, as rates varied by HLA locus.

Material: PBMCs. The chain carries TRBV7-9 and TRBJ1-1; D is undetermined. This receptor was taken from a man aged 40-49 years in good health and CMV-seropositive. The CDR3 is CASSLNGGTEAFF. The CDR3, as DNA: TGTGCCAGCAGCTTGAACGGAGGCACTGAAGCTTTCTTT.